These T cell receptor beta chains were read from a single sample in a study of blood T cell repertoires in COVID-19. Clones were sequenced by immunoSEQ multiplex PCR, and TCRdb holds only the in-frame ones, with some missing. Found here are fewer than 500,000 clones, 75% to 90% of them singletons; the top ten hold 1% to 1.3%. Sequencing was carried out using PBMCs or T cells enriched from blood (not recorded which). Receptors originate from a man aged 25-45 years who had recovered from COVID-19. CDR3s include the opening cysteine and the closing phenylalanine or tryptophan. Each record gives: clone size, V gene, D gene, J gene, CDR3 protein, CDR3 DNA. The D gene is left open where the match is weak. Size is stated for part of the rows, as once, few or many counts, or as a class when the clone is expanded.

-	TRBV6-1	TRBD1	TRBJ2-7	CASSEALFSWGQGSNYEQYF	TGTGCCAGCAGTGAAGCGCTTTTCAGTTGGGGACAGGGATCAAATTACGAGCAGTACTTC
-	TRBV5-4	TRBD1	TRBJ2-7	CASSPRTGGGYEQYF	TGTGCCAGCAGCCCTCGGACAGGGGGCGGATACGAGCAGTACTTC
-	TRBV9	TRBD2	TRBJ2-3	CASSRDYSGTDTQYF	TGTGCCAGCAGTCGGGACTACTCGGGCACAGATACGCAGTATTTT
-	TRBV18	TRBD2	TRBJ2-5	CASSPPLAGYQETQYF	TGTGCCAGCTCACCTCCCCTAGCGGGGTACCAAGAGACCCAGTACTTC
-	TRBV5-6	-	TRBJ2-7	CASSLVSEQYF	TGTGCCAGCAGCTTGGTATCCGAGCAGTACTTC
-	TRBV9	-	TRBJ1-1	CASSVGGSDTEAFF	TGTGCCAGCAGCGTGGGGGGATCAGACACTGAAGCTTTCTTT
-	TRBV29-1	TRBD2	TRBJ2-7	CSARPRLAGYEQYF	TGCAGCGCCCGCCCCCGGCTAGCGGGCTACGAGCAGTACTTC
-	TRBV5-4	-	TRBJ2-2	CASSPSRGANTGELFF	TGTGCCAGCAGTCCATCCAGGGGCGCGAACACCGGGGAGCTGTTTTTT
-	TRBV7-3	-	TRBJ1-4	CASSVDTTATNEKLFF	TGTGCCAGCAGCGTAGACACAACCGCAACTAATGAAAAACTGTTTTTT
once	TRBV6-5	-	TRBJ1-2	CASRSGRNYGYTF	TGTGCCAGCAGGTCCGGGAGAAACTATGGCTACACCTTC
-	TRBV7-3	-	TRBJ2-7	CASSLGVRGEYEQYF	TGTGCCAGCAGCTTAGGGGTAAGGGGCGAGTACGAGCAGTACTTC
-	TRBV19	-	TRBJ2-1	CASSPQGNEQFF	TGTGCCAGCTCACCCCAGGGAAATGAGCAGTTCTTC
-	TRBV10-3	-	TRBJ1-2	CAISALAGEGYTF	TGTGCCATCAGTGCGTTGGCAGGGGAAGGCTACACCTTC
-	TRBV28	-	TRBJ2-1	CASKRAGEQFF	TGTGCCAGCAAGCGAGCCGGTGAGCAGTTCTTC
-	TRBV19	TRBD1	TRBJ1-1	CASSNDRGYTEAFF	TGTGCCAGTAGCAACGACAGGGGGTACACTGAAGCTTTCTTT
once	TRBV9	-	TRBJ2-7	CASSVGAAPYEQYF	TGTGCCAGCAGCGTAGGGGCAGCACCTTACGAGCAGTACTTC
once	TRBV5-4	TRBD1	TRBJ1-3	CASSFQGAPGGTIYF	TGTGCCAGCAGCTTCCAGGGGGCTCCTGGTGGCACCATATATTTT
-	TRBV28	TRBD1	TRBJ2-1	CASRLGGRGRGNEQFF	TGTGCCAGCAGGTTAGGCGGCAGGGGGCGCGGAAATGAGCAGTTCTTC
-	TRBV3-1/TRBV3-2	-	TRBJ1-2	CASSHPHAGHYGYTF	TGTGCCAGCAGCCACCCCCACGCGGGGCACTATGGCTACACCTTC
once	TRBV4-1	-	TRBJ1-2	CASSQVLGGDYGYTF	TGCGCCAGCAGCCAAGTATTGGGGGGTGACTATGGCTACACCTTC
-	TRBV12-3/TRBV12-4	TRBD1	TRBJ1-5	CASRTGVGQPQHF	TGTGCCAGCAGAACAGGGGTAGGTCAGCCCCAGCATTTT
few	TRBV9	-	TRBJ2-3	CASSVNGRDTDTQYF	TGTGCCAGCAGCGTAAACGGCAGGGATACAGATACGCAGTATTTT
once	TRBV7-2	TRBD2	TRBJ2-5	CASSPGLVFETQYF	TGTGCCAGCAGCCCGGGACTAGTATTCGAGACCCAGTACTTC
-	TRBV11-2	-	TRBJ1-1	CASSPRSEAFF	TGTGCCAGCAGCCCTAGGTCTGAAGCTTTCTTT
-	TRBV5-1	-	TRBJ2-7	CASSLDDREVYEQYF	TGCGCCAGCAGCTTGGACGACAGGGAGGTCTACGAGCAGTACTTC
few	TRBV7-9	TRBD1	TRBJ1-3	CASSLPNRGLNTIYF	TGTGCCAGCAGCCTACCGAACAGGGGTCTTAACACCATATATTTT
-	TRBV2	TRBD1	TRBJ1-6	CASSGGTANSPLHF	TGTGCCAGCTCTGGCGGGACAGCCAATTCACCCCTCCACTTT
once	TRBV6-4	TRBD2	TRBJ2-7	CASSDPPLAGGWYEQYF	TGTGCCAGCAGTGACCCACCACTAGCGGGAGGTTGGTACGAGCAGTACTTC
once	TRBV19	-	TRBJ1-4	CASSMGRTNEKLFF	TGTGCCAGTAGTATGGGGAGGACTAATGAAAAACTGTTTTTT
-	TRBV7-9	-	TRBJ2-5	CASSLHGSETQYF	TGTGCCAGCAGCTTGCACGGGTCGGAGACCCAGTACTTC
-	TRBV3-1/TRBV3-2	TRBD2	TRBJ2-1	CASSLAGEQFF	TGTGCCAGCAGTCTAGCGGGAGAGCAGTTCTTC
-	TRBV11-2	TRBD2	TRBJ2-1	CASSRGERGKNNEQFF	TGTGCCAGCAGTCGGGGGGAGCGGGGGAAAAACAATGAGCAGTTCTTC
-	TRBV6-5	-	TRBJ2-2	CASGRLNTGELFF	TGTGCCAGCGGCAGACTGAACACCGGGGAGCTGTTTTTT
once	TRBV10-3	TRBD1	TRBJ1-2	CAIMGTGGGYTF	TGTGCCATCATGGGGACAGGAGGCGGCTACACCTTC
-	TRBV2	-	TRBJ1-1	CASSYRALNTEAFF	TGTGCCAGCAGTTACAGGGCGTTGAACACTGAAGCTTTCTTT
-	TRBV7-9	-	TRBJ2-3	CASSLLLEGDADTQYF	TGTGCCAGCAGCTTACTACTAGAAGGAGACGCAGATACGCAGTATTTT
-	TRBV19	TRBD2	TRBJ2-1	CASSGTSGSYNEQFF	TGTGCCAGTAGTGGGACTAGCGGCTCCTACAATGAGCAGTTCTTC
-	TRBV5-5	-	TRBJ1-2	CASSPGQNYGYTF	TGTGCCAGCAGCCCCGGACAGAACTATGGCTACACCTTC
-	TRBV30	TRBD1	TRBJ1-1	CAWTRGLTEAFF	TGTGCCTGGACCAGGGGGCTGACTGAAGCTTTCTTT
-	TRBV27	TRBD1	TRBJ2-7	CASSSGTGGYEQYF	TGTGCCAGCAGTTCCGGGACAGGGGGCTACGAGCAGTACTTC
-	TRBV10-3	TRBD2	TRBJ2-3	CAISVGTSGSYKDTQYF	TGTGCCATCAGTGTCGGGACTAGCGGGAGTTATAAGGATACGCAGTATTTT